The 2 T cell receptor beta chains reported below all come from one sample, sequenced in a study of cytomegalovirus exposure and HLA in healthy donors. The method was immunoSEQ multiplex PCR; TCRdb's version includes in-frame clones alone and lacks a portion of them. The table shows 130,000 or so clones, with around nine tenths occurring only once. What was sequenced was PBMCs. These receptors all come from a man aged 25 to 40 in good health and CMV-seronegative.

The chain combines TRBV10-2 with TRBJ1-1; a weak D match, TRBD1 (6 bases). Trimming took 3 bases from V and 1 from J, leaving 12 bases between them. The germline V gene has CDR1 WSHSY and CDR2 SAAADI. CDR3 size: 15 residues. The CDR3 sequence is CASSEQGPANTEAFF. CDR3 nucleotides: TGCGCCAGCAGTGAACAGGGTCCGGCGAACACTGAAGCTTTCTTT.

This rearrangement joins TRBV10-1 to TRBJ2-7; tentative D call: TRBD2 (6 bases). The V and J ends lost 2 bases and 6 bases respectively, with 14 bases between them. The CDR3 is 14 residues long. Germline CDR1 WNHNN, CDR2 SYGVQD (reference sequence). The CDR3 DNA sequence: TGCGCCAGCAGTGAGCGGCAGGGAGGTTTCGAGCAGTACTTC. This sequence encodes CASSERQGGFEQYF.